This T cell receptor beta chain was identified during a study of blood T cells in healthy people across ages. Study summary: Template switching recovered approximately one barcoded beta molecule for every two T cells.

General observations from the study: Donor CMV status was unknown, possibly confounding expanded clonotype changes.

This clonotype was picked up a small number of times. Its antigen is still unknown. A second PCR of 7 to 11 cycles used a sample-barcoded 5' primer and a J-beta primer mix. TCRdb reprocessed the 5' RACE reads via MiXCR and lists one record per CDR3 protein. The repertoire includes hundreds of thousands of distinct CDR3 sequences, 62% of them detected once, and around a quarter sits in the top ten. PBMCs were isolated at a quantity of at least 6 million per sample. The CDR3 is made up of 16 amino acids. Trimming took 5 bases from V and 5 from J; bases not matched to a gene: 15. The germline V gene has CDR1 MNHEY and CDR2 SMNVEV (reference sequence).

The sequence was obtained from a young man in good health. V usage is TRBV27 and J usage is TRBJ2-7; TRBD1 matches at 7 bases. Sequenced material: blood. CDR3 bases: TGTGCCAGCAGTAAACCAGGGACAGCTACTCTCCACGAGCAGTACTTC. This translates into CASSKPGTATLHEQYF.